Shown below are 21 T cell receptor beta chains from a single sample sequenced in a study of CD8+CD57+ T cells in acquired aplastic anemia (dated by TCRdb to 2016 to 2019). Patients chosen for sequencing had shown expansion of CD8+CD57+ cells by flow cytometry. Sequencing was performed on an Illumina HiSeq 2000. Genomic DNA served as template for TCR beta VDJ combination and CDR3 sequence profiling. TCRdb reprocessing: public reads trimmed at Q25 with fastp, clones called with MiXCR, in-frame beta chains kept. Each CDR3 protein gets just one entry, which takes the most common genes and DNA from the rows behind it. The sample records around 170,000 distinct CDR3 sequences, roughly half of which are singletons. Of the sample, 9.7% falls within the top ten clones. Sequencing was done on a sample of sorted CD4+, CD8+, or CD8+CD57+ T cells (not recorded which) from PBMCs. The receptors shown here come from a human donor with aplastic anemia.

This clonotype was seen more than once but under ten times. The chain links TRBV10-3 to TRBJ2-1, with TRBD1 identical over 11 bases. CDR3 length: 14 amino acids. Germline CDR1 and CDR2: ENHRY and SYGVKD. V gave up 7 bases and J gave up 3 bases; unmatched junction bases: 2. CDR3 nucleotide sequence: TGTGCCATCAAAGGGACAGGGGGCTACAATGAGCAGTTCTTC. Amino acids: CAIKGTGGYNEQFF.

Worth noting for this clonotype: A read error is possible here, since a much larger clone lies one base away. The V call is TRBV5-1, the J call TRBJ2-1, with D uncertain. Germline values: CDR1 SGHRS, CDR2 YFSETQ. V was clipped by 4 bases and J by 2 bases, with 22 bases between them. The CDR3 runs 18 residues. The CDR3 here is CASSPVGNTAFTYNEQFF. CDR3 sequence (DNA): TGCGCCAGCAGCCCGGTAGGAAACACGGCATTCACCTACAATGAGCAGTTCTTC.

This clonotype occurred many times. V usage is TRBV6-6 and J usage is TRBJ1-5; no clear D gene. Trimming removed 0 bases from V and 4 bases from J, with 10 bases in between. The CDR3 covers 15 residues. Looked up from germline, CDR1 is MNHNY and CDR2 is SVGAGI (reference sequence). The CDR3 region has the DNA TGTGCCAGCAGTTACTCGTTCCGCCCGAATCAGCCCCAGCATTTT. Residues: CASSYSFRPNQPQHF.

This clonotype was counted many times. The V and J genes are TRBV3-1 and TRBJ2-7; D tentatively reads TRBD1 or TRBD2 (5 bases each). CDR1 is LGHDT and CDR2 is YNNKEL in the germline V gene (reference sequence). This CDR3 spans 14 amino acids. V dropped 1 base and J dropped 2 bases, with 9 bases sitting between them. The chain's CDR3 is CASSQGGATYEQYF. DNA of the CDR3: TGTGCCAGCAGCCAAGGAGGGGCCACCTACGAGCAGTACTTC.

This clonotype has at least ten counts. The CDR3 DNA follows: TGCAGTGCCCTACAGGGTAGGCAGCCCCAGCATTTT. It codes for CSALQGRQPQHF. This sequence joins TRBV20-1 and TRBJ1-5; maybe TRBD1 (6 bases). Germline values: CDR1 DFQATT, CDR2 SNEGSKA (reference sequence). This CDR3 comprises 12 residues. The V end lost 6 bases, the J end lost 7 bases, and 13 bases lay between the germline ends.

This chain connects TRBV24-1 to TRBJ2-7; the D gene is possibly TRBD1 (7 bases). Germline-derived CDR1 and CDR2 are KGHDR and SFDVKD. This CDR3 comprises 15 residues. The V and J ends lost 4 bases and 3 bases respectively, with 15 bases between them. This CDR3 is CATSDRTGGFYEQYF. The CDR3 nucleotides are TGTGCCACCAGTGACCGGACAGGAGGGTTCTACGAGCAGTACTTC.

This chain links TRBV2 with TRBJ1-4; TRBD1 might be the D (6 bases). V was shortened by 7 bases and J by 7 bases, with 19 bases between the two germline ends. CDR1 and CDR2 from the germline V gene are SNHLY and FYNNEI. The CDR3 is 15 residues long. CDR3 loop: CASTGPREGVEKLFF. CDR3 sequence (DNA): TGTGCCAGCACGGGACCGCGGGAGGGGGTTGAAAAACTGTTTTTT.

This clonotype occurred many times. The V gene is TRBV12-3 or TRBV12-4, the J gene TRBJ1-5; 8 bases match TRBD1. V was pared by 10 bases and J by 3 bases, with 5 bases of the junction left unmatched. The CDR3 is 13 residues long. CDR3 coding DNA: TGTGCCACGAGACAGGGGTACAATCAGCCCCAGCATTTT. This encodes CATRQGYNQPQHF.

V gene TRBV9 combines with J gene TRBJ1-1; maybe TRBD1 (5 bases). The CDR3 extends over 12 amino acids. Trimming took off 0 bases at V and 7 bases at J, with 7 bases between the two ends. Per germline, CDR1 SGDLS and CDR2 YYNGEE. The CDR3: CASSVGTGEAFF. The CDR3 bases are TGTGCCAGCAGCGTAGGTACAGGTGAAGCTTTCTTT.

The chain is built from TRBV29-1 and TRBJ1-4; 9 bases are a match to TRBD1. Per germline, CDR1 SQVTM and CDR2 ANQGSEA. Trimming at V came to 6 bases and at J to 5 bases, leaving 4 bases not matched to a gene. The CDR3 is 13 residues long. The CDR3 here is CSVYTGGNEKLFF. The CDR3 bases are TGCAGCGTCTACACAGGGGGCAATGAAAAACTGTTTTTT.

Concerning this clonotype itself: Germline and junction disagree at one end, which may indicate a read error. The genes are TRBV5-1 and TRBJ1-4; a weak D match, TRBD1 (5 bases). Germline values: CDR1 SGHRS, CDR2 YFSETQ. The CDR3 spans 13 residues. This CDR3 is CASSLGLGEKLVF. CDR3 DNA sequence: TGCGCCAGCAGCTTGGGTCTGGGGGAAAAACTGGTTTTT.

This clonotype was observed at least ten times. The rearrangement joins TRBV29-1 to TRBJ2-1; 7 positions agree with TRBD1. This CDR3 has 14 amino acids. Germline values: CDR1 SQVTM, CDR2 ANQGSEA. The V and J ends lost 3 bases and 0 bases, in that order; junction bases with no gene match: 2. The DNA of the CDR3 is TGCAGCGTTGAGACAGGGAGCTCCTACAATGAGCAGTTCTTC. Translating gives CSVETGSSYNEQFF.

This clonotype was seen at least ten times. This sequence joins TRBV7-9 and TRBJ1-1, with 7 nucleotides matching TRBD1. With 5 bases clipped from V and 4 bases from J, the junction kept 19 bases outside the gene matches. This CDR3 has 18 amino acids. Looked up from germline, CDR1 is SEHNR and CDR2 is FQNEAQ (reference sequence). The CDR3 DNA follows: TGTGCCAGCAGCCCGAGACCGGATTACAGGGGAGAGGGCACTGAAGCTTTCTTT. Translation gives CASSPRPDYRGEGTEAFF.

This clonotype was seen ten or more times. The gene calls are TRBV5-1 and TRBJ1-1; D is ambiguous. Germline CDR1 SGHRS, CDR2 YFSETQ. There are 15 residues in the CDR3. Trimming cost V 0 bases and J 3 bases, with 12 bases left between them. The CDR3 reads CASSLVGVEDTEAFF. DNA of the CDR3: TGCGCCAGCAGCTTGGTTGGGGTGGAGGACACTGAAGCTTTCTTT.

The table lists this clonotype with a few counts. This chain links TRBV10-3 with TRBJ1-2; possibly TRBD1 for D (5 bases). The CDR3 length is 15 residues. The V gene's germline CDR1 is ENHRY and CDR2 SYGVKD. With 4 bases removed from V and 4 bases from J, the gap between germline ends came to 16 bases. CDR3 in DNA: TGTGCCATCAGTGGGGGGGTTGGGGTCCCCTATGGCTACACCTTC. Its translation: CAISGGVGVPYGYTF.

V and J are TRBV10-3 and TRBJ1-1, with D unresolved. CDR1 is ENHRY, CDR2 SYGVKD, per germline. This CDR3 comprises 13 residues. Trimming cost V 8 bases and J 2 bases, with 12 bases left between them. Written as DNA, the CDR3 is TGTGCCATCGTGTCTGGGATTAACACTGAAGCTTTCTTT. Its translation: CAIVSGINTEAFF.

The chain employs TRBV5-1 and TRBJ1-3; 7 nucleotides agree with TRBD1. The CDR3 runs 15 residues. Germline assignment: CDR1 SGHRS and CDR2 YFSETQ. With V trimmed by 4 bases and J by 3 bases, 7 bases remained unmatched. CDR3 in amino acids: CASSTGGQVGNTIYF. CDR3 coding DNA: TGCGCCAGCAGCACGGGAGGACAGGTTGGAAACACCATATATTTT.

This clonotype came up a few times. The J gene is TRBJ2-5, the V gene TRBV18; 14 positions agree with TRBD2. With V trimmed by 3 bases and J by 5 bases, 8 bases remained unmatched. Per germline, CDR1 KGHSH and CDR2 LQKENI. This CDR3 is 17 amino acids long. CDR3 bases: TGTGCCAGCTCACCTGGGACTAGCGGGAGCGGAGGGGAGACCCAGTACTTC. It yields the protein CASSPGTSGSGGETQYF.

This clonotype appeared a few times. The rearrangement joins TRBV10-3 to TRBJ2-2, with D perhaps TRBD1 (6 bases). Germline lookup yields CDR1 ENHRY and CDR2 SYGVKD. Trimming took 3 bases from V and 0 from J, leaving 8 bases between them. There are 15 residues in the CDR3. CDR3 loop: CAISDRGSNTGELFF. In DNA form, the CDR3 reads TGTGCCATCAGTGACAGGGGATCGAACACCGGGGAGCTGTTTTTT.

This clonotype has a count of ten or more. V gene TRBV19 combines with J gene TRBJ1-3, with TRBD1 matching 7 bases. Germline V gene lookup returns CDR1 LNHDA and CDR2 SQIVND (reference sequence). V trimming: 5 bases; J trimming: 0 bases; junction bases outside the gene matches: 7. This CDR3 spans 16 amino acids. The CDR3 spells CASSATGVFSGNTIYF. The CDR3 DNA follows: TGTGCCAGTAGTGCAACAGGGGTTTTCTCTGGAAACACCATATATTTT.

V is TRBV4-1 and J is TRBJ1-2; D not resolved. V was pared by 8 bases and J by 8 bases, with 27 bases between. In germline, CDR1 is MGHRA, CDR2 YSYEKL. CDR3 size: 16 residues. The CDR3 region has the DNA TGCGCCAGCCAAGGACGCCGGGCAGGAACCGTCTGGGGCTACACCTTC. Its protein is CASQGRRAGTVWGYTF.